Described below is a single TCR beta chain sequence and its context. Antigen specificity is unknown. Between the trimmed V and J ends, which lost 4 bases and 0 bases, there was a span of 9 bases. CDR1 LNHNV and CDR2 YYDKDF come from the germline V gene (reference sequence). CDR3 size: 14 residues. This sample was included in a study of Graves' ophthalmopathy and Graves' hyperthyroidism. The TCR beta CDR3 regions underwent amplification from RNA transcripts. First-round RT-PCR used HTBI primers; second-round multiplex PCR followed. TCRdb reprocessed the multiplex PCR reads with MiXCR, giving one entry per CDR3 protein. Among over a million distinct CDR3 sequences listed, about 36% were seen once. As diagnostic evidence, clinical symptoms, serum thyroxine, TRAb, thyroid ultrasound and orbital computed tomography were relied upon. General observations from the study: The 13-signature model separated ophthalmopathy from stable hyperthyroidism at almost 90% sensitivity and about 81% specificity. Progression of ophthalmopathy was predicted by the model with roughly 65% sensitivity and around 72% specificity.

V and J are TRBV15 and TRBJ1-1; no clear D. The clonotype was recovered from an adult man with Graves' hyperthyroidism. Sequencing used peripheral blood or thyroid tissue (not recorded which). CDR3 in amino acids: CATSNRTMNTEAFF. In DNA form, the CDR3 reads TGTGCCACCAGCAACAGAACAATGAACACTGAAGCTTTCTTT.